The present entry profiles one T cell receptor beta chain with its context. Its antigen is as yet unknown. CDR3 length equals 17 residues. With 5 bases removed from V and 4 bases from J, the gap between germline ends came to 22 bases. Germline V lookup: CDR1 SGHTA, CDR2 FQGNSA. The TCR beta cDNA libraries contained unique molecular identifiers. TCRdb re-called the PCR reads through MiXCR, storing one row per CDR3 protein. The data show roughly 870,000 distinct CDR3 sequences, roughly 50% seen once. The data belong to a study of post-analysis software for immune sequencing data. The overall study: Some patients lacked subtype; others had relapsing-remitting, secondary progressive or progressive-relapsing disease.

Study-wide findings and caveats: Analysis by F measure revealed that same-batch samples clustered strongly together. Relative to controls, patients had 5 or 6 TRBV segments at higher frequency, with TRBV5-6, TRBV5-1 and TRBV20-1 among these.

The receptor's source is a girl aged 5 to 17 with multiple sclerosis. Sequencing was performed on blood. The genes are TRBV7-2 and TRBJ2-3, with D perhaps assigned TRBD1 or TRBD2 (5 bases each). The CDR3 loop is CASSHRDQVAPPDTQYF. The CDR3, as DNA: TGTGCCAGCAGCCACCGGGACCAGGTGGCCCCTCCAGATACGCAGTATTTT.